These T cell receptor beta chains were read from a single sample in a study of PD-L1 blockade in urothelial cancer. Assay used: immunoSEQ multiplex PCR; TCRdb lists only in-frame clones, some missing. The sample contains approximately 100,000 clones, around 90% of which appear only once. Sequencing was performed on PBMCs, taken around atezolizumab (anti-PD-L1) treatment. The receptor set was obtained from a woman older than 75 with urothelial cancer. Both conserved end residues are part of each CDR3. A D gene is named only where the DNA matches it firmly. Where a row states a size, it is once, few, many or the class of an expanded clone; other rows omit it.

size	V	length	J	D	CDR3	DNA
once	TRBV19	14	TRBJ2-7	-	CASSIQGLSGEQYF	TGTGCCAGTAGTATACAGGGACTCTCGGGCGAGCAGTACTTC
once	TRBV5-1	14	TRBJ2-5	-	CASSSTGLMETQYF	TGCGCCAGCAGCTCTACGGGACTCATGGAGACCCAGTACTTC
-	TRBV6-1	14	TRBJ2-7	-	CASSGRIGRYEQYF	TGTGCCAGCAGCGGACGGATTGGGAGGTACGAGCAGTACTTC
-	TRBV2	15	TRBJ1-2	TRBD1	CASSVRDRGLPGYTF	TGTGCCAGCAGTGTCCGGGACAGGGGGCTGCCCGGCTACACCTTC
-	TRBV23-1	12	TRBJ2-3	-	CANGLVGDTQYF	TGCGCCAACGGTCTAGTAGGAGATACGCAGTATTTT
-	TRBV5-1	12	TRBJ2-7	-	CASSLDSIEQYF	TGCGCCAGCAGCTTGGATAGTATCGAGCAGTACTTC
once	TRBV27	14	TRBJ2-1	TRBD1	CASSQDRGGNEQFF	TGTGCCAGCAGTCAGGACAGGGGTGGAAATGAGCAGTTCTTC
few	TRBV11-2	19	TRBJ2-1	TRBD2	CASTPGTSGARSSYNEQFF	TGTGCCAGCACCCCCGGGACTAGCGGAGCCCGAAGCTCCTACAATGAGCAGTTCTTC
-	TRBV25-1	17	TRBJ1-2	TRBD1	CASRSPLGQGALYGYTF	TGTGCCAGCAGAAGTCCCCTGGGACAGGGGGCGCTCTATGGCTACACCTTC
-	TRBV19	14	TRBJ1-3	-	CASSISVLRNTIYF	TGTGCCAGTAGTATCTCCGTTCTTCGAAACACCATATATTTT
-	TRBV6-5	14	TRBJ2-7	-	CASSYRRDSYEQYF	TGTGCCAGCAGTTACCGGAGGGATTCCTACGAGCAGTACTTC
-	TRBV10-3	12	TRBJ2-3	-	CAISETVDTQYF	TGTGCCATCAGTGAAACGGTAGATACGCAGTATTTT
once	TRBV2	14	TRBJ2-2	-	CASSSVTRDGELFF	TGTGCCAGCAGTTCCGTAACTAGGGACGGGGAGCTGTTTTTT
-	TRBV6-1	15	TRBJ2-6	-	CASMAVHSGANVLTF	TGTGCCAGCATGGCAGTACACTCTGGGGCCAACGTCCTGACTTTC
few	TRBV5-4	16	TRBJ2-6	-	CASSLVSPSGANVLTF	TGTGCCAGCAGCTTGGTCAGTCCCTCTGGGGCCAACGTCCTGACTTTC
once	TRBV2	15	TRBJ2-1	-	CASSFPTGLSDEQFF	TGTGCCAGCAGTTTTCCTACGGGTCTTAGCGATGAGCAGTTCTTC
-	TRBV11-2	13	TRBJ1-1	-	CASSLGQNTEAFF	TGTGCCAGCAGCCTCGGACAGAACACTGAAGCTTTCTTT
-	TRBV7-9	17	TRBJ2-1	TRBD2	CASSFETSGRATNEQFF	TGTGCCAGCAGCTTTGAGACTAGCGGGAGGGCCACCAATGAGCAGTTCTTC
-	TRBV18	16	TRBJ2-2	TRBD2	CASSPLKAGETGELFF	TGTGCCAGCTCACCGTTAAAAGCGGGAGAAACCGGGGAGCTGTTTTTT
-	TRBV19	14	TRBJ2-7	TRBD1	CASSQGTGGYEQYF	TGTGCCAGTAGTCAGGGGACAGGGGGCTACGAGCAGTACTTC
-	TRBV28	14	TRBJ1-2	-	CASSLRTEYYGYTF	TGTGCCAGCAGTTTAAGGACAGAGTACTATGGCTACACCTTC
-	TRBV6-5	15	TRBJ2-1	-	CASSLWQAPLDEQFF	TGTGCCAGCAGCCTCTGGCAGGCCCCCCTGGATGAGCAGTTCTTC
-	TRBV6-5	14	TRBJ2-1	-	CASRPLVGSAEQFF	TGTGCCAGCAGACCCCTCGTGGGTAGCGCTGAGCAGTTCTTC
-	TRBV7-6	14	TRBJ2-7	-	CASGTGSVSYEQYF	TGTGCCAGCGGGACTGGGAGTGTGTCCTACGAGCAGTACTTC
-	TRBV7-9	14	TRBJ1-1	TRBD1	CASSLPGQGTEAFF	TGTGCCAGCAGCTTACCGGGACAGGGCACTGAAGCTTTCTTT
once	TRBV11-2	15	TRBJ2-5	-	CASSLFAGSQETQYF	TGTGCCAGCAGCTTATTTGCAGGATCACAAGAGACCCAGTACTTC